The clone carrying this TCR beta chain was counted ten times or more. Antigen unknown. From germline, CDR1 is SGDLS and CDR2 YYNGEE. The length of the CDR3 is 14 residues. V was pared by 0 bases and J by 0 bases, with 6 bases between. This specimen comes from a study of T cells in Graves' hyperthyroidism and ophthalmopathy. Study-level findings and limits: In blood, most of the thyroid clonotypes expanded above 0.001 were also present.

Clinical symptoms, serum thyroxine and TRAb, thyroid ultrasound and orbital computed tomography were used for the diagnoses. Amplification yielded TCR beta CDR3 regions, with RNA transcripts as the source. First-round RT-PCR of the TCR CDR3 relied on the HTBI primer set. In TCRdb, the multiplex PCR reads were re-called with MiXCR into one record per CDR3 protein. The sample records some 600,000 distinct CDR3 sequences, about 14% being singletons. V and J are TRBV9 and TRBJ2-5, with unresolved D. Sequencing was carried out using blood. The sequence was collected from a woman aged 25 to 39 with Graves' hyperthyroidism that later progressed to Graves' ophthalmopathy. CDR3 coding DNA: TGTGCCAGCAGCGTAGGTGGCCACCAAGAGACCCAGTACTTC. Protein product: CASSVGGHQETQYF.